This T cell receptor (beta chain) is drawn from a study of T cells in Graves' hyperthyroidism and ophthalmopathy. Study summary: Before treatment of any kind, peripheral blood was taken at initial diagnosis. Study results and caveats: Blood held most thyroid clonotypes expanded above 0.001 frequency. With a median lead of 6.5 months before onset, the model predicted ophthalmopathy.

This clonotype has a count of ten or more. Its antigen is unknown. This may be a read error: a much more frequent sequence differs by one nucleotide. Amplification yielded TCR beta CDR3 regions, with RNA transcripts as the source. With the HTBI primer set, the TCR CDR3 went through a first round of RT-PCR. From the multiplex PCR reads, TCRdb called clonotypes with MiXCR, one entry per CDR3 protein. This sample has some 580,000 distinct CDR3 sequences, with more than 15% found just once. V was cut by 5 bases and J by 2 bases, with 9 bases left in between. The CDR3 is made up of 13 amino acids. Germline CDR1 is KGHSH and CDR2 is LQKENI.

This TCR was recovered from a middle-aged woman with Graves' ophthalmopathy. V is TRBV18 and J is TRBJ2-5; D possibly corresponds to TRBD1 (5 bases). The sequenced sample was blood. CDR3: CASSTRVQETQYF. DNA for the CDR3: TGTGCCAGCTCAACCAGGGTTCAAGAGACCCAGTACTTC.